This TCR beta chain appears in the sequencing data of a study of T-cell memory formation after mild COVID-19. As for the study in general: Clusters were largely donor specific. General study findings and limits: A second wave expanding day 15 to 37 was CD4+-biased; contracting clones were balanced. SARS-CoV-2 specificity was not confirmed for second-wave clones peaking on day 37. Mainly CM and EM harbored the contracting CD4+ clones; mainly EMRA harbored the CD8+ ones.

TCRdb called the 5' RACE reads again in MiXCR, with one record for every CDR3 protein. The sample includes more than 35,000 distinct CDR3 sequences, nearly 9.5% seen only once; the top ten take about 10%. This CDR3 comprises 12 residues. Trimming pared 3 bases from V and 7 bases from J, leaving 7 bases between. This clonotype was detected ten times or more. Its antigen is as yet unknown. The rearrangement uses TRBV12-3 or TRBV12-4 and TRBJ2-1; D call uncertain. The TCR was taken from an adult woman who had mild COVID-19 (a few samples of this study predate the infection). Cell type and time point are not known. Sequenced material: PBMCs or a T cell subset sorted from them (not recorded which). The CDR3 spells CASSFRKNEQFF. CDR3 sequence (DNA): TGTGCCAGCAGTTTTAGGAAGAATGAGCAGTTCTTC.